The 15 T cell receptor beta chains given below trace back to one sample, sequenced in a study of blood T cells in healthy people across ages. Through a sample-barcoded 5' primer and a J-beta primer mix, a second PCR was run for roughly 6 to 12 cycles. Each CDR3 protein is one row after TCRdb ran MiXCR on the 5' RACE reads. The data hold about 970,000 distinct CDR3 sequences, with roughly 51% observed a single time. Sequenced input: blood. The receptors come from a woman between 55 and 75 years old in good health.

To note about this clonotype: At one boundary the junction diverges from the germline segment, which might be a read error. The V call is TRBV19, the J call TRBJ2-1, with 12 bases matching TRBD1. The CDR3 totals 15 residues. The V gene's germline CDR1 is LNHDA and CDR2 SQIVND (reference sequence). The CDR3 sequence: CASSAGTGGFNEQFF. Written as DNA, the CDR3 is TGTGCCAGTAGTGCTGGGACAGGGGGCTTTAATGAACAGTTCTTC.

The gene calls are TRBV20-1 and TRBJ2-1; D ambiguous. The CDR3 covers 12 residues. Trimming stripped 3 bases from V and 5 bases from J, with 8 bases between. Germline CDR1 DFQATT, CDR2 SNEGSKA (reference sequence). The CDR3 sequence: CSASRENNEQFF. CDR3 sequence (DNA): TGCAGTGCTAGTCGTGAAAACAATGAGCAGTTCTTC.

CDR3 in amino acids: CSAFSGRGPYNEQFF. In DNA form, the CDR3 reads TGCAGTGCTTTTAGCGGGAGGGGGCCCTACAATGAGCAGTTCTTC. The rearrangement joins TRBV20-1 to TRBJ2-1; TRBD2 matches 11 bases. The CDR3 has 15 amino acids. V was pared by 5 bases and J by 2 bases, with 5 bases of the junction left unmatched. Looked up from germline, CDR1 is DFQATT and CDR2 is SNEGSKA (reference sequence).

This clonotype was detected a few times. The chain has TRBV7-2 and TRBJ2-1, with TRBD1 matching 8 bases. The CDR3 is 14 amino acids. Trimming took 5 bases from V and 8 from J; bases not matched to a gene: 8. Germline lookup yields CDR1 SGHTA and CDR2 FQGNSA. The DNA for the CDR3 is TGTGCCAGCAGCCTTCGGACAGGGTCCGATGAGCAGTTCTTC. It encodes CASSLRTGSDEQFF.

The sample holds a few counts of this clonotype. The chain uses TRBV29-1 and TRBJ2-7, with D perhaps TRBD1 or TRBD2 (6 bases each). V dropped 7 bases and J dropped 2 bases, with 18 bases sitting between them. The CDR3 runs to 14 residues. The germline gives CDR1 SQVTM, CDR2 ANQGSEA. CDR3 region: CSAGGRSYPYEQYF. The CDR3 nucleotides read TGCAGCGCCGGGGGCCGGTCGTACCCCTACGAGCAGTACTTC.

Written as DNA, the CDR3 is TGTGCCAGCAGTTTGTTTCAAGCGGGAACCGGGGAGCTGTTTTTT. Protein product: CASSLFQAGTGELFF. V is TRBV27 and J is TRBJ2-2, with TRBD2 matching 7 bases. Germline trimming cut 3 bases from V and 5 bases from J; bases unmatched to any gene: 6. In germline, CDR1 is MNHEY, CDR2 SMNVEV (reference sequence). The CDR3 runs 15 residues.

V usage is TRBV29-1 and J usage is TRBJ2-1; 8 nucleotides match TRBD2. CDR3 length equals 13 residues. The J segment lost 9 bases and the V segment lost 6 bases, leaving 10 bases of the junction unmatched. CDR1 and CDR2 (germline): SQVTM, ANQGSEA. CDR3 sequence reads: CSVGGGSFSEQFF. CDR3 nucleotides: TGCAGCGTCGGCGGGGGGAGCTTCAGTGAGCAGTTCTTC.

V and J are TRBV3-1 and TRBJ1-2; D unclear. With 4 bases removed from V and 8 bases from J, the gap between germline ends came to 14 bases. This CDR3 has 13 residues. In germline, CDR1 is LGHDT, CDR2 YNNKEL (reference sequence). The CDR3 nucleotides are TGTGCCAGCAGCCCATCCCTAGCTCGGGGCTACACCTTC. Translated: CASSPSLARGYTF.

This clonotype was counted between two and nine times. This chain links TRBV20-1 with TRBJ2-7, with 11 bases lining up with TRBD2. This CDR3 is built from 18 residues. CDR1 and CDR2 (germline): DFQATT, SNEGSKA (reference sequence). The V segment lost 1 base and the J segment 5 bases; nucleotides outside the gene matches: 16. The CDR3 is CSARGALAGGLLRDEQYF. CDR3 sequence (DNA): TGCAGTGCTAGAGGAGCGCTAGCGGGAGGTTTGTTGAGGGACGAGCAGTACTTC.

This clonotype appeared a single time. The V and J genes are TRBV7-3 and TRBJ2-1; the D gene is possibly TRBD1 (5 bases). The length of the CDR3 is 17 residues. The germline V gene encodes CDR1 SGHTA and CDR2 FQGTGA. V was cut by 1 base and J by 5 bases, with 18 bases left in between. The CDR3 loop reads CASSLNTWSQENNEQFF. As DNA, the CDR3 is TGTGCCAGCAGCTTAAATACTTGGTCACAGGAGAACAATGAGCAGTTCTTC.

V is TRBV7-3 and J is TRBJ1-1, with 9 bases lining up with TRBD1. Trimming cost V 5 bases and J 4 bases; bases outside gene matches: 8. This CDR3 contains 15 residues. Germline V gives CDR1 SGHTA, CDR2 FQGTGA. CDR3 sequence reads: CASSPQGAGATEAFF. CDR3 DNA sequence: TGTGCCAGCAGCCCACAGGGGGCTGGGGCCACTGAAGCTTTCTTT. Together with reference TRBV7-3 and TRBJ1-1, the CDR3 gives the full variable domain: GAGVSQTPSNKVTEKGKYVELRCDPISGHTALYWYRQSLGQGPEFLIYFQGTGAADDSGLPNDRFFAVRPEGSVSTLKIQRTERGDSAVYLCASSPQGAGATEAFFGQGTRLTVV.

The chain joins TRBV5-1 to TRBJ2-5; TRBD2 matches at 7 bases. The germline V gene has CDR1 SGHRS and CDR2 YFSETQ. The CDR3 is 14 residues long. With 4 bases clipped from V and 3 bases from J, the junction kept 6 bases outside the gene matches. Here the CDR3 reads CASSLPSGKETQYF. Written as DNA, the CDR3 is TGCGCCAGCAGCCTACCTAGCGGCAAAGAGACCCAGTACTTC.

This sequence joins TRBV27 and TRBJ2-7, with 14 bases fitting TRBD2. Germline assignment: CDR1 MNHEY and CDR2 SMNVEV (reference sequence). The CDR3 loop spans 15 amino acids. Trimming removed 4 bases from V and 5 bases from J; junction bases left unmatched: 4. CDR3 loop: CASSSLGLAGDEQYF. The CDR3 nucleotides read TGTGCCAGCAGTTCCCTGGGACTAGCGGGAGACGAGCAGTACTTC.

The chain carries TRBV30 and TRBJ2-3; 10 nucleotides match TRBD1. V trimming: 2 bases; J trimming: 4 bases; junction bases outside the gene matches: 9. The CDR3 is made up of 16 amino acids. In germline, CDR1 is GTSNPN, CDR2 SVGIG (reference sequence). The chain's CDR3 is CAWSPKGQGRPDTQYF. The CDR3 DNA follows: TGTGCCTGGAGTCCCAAGGGACAGGGGAGGCCAGATACGCAGTATTTT.

This chain joins TRBV20-1 and TRBJ2-1; either TRBD1 or TRBD2 may fit D (5 bases each). Germline values: CDR1 DFQATT, CDR2 SNEGSKA (reference sequence). The CDR3 length is 11 residues. Trimming left V 7 bases short and J 6 bases short, with 10 bases between. CDR3 DNA sequence: TGCAGTGGGGACGGGCCCAATGAGCAGTTCTTC. Translation: CSGDGPNEQFF.